The T cell receptor (beta chain) described here comes from a study of regulatory T cells in long-lasting Graves disease (dated by TCRdb to about 2021). Regarding the research as a whole: Persistent Graves' disease meant more than 5 years of antithyroid drug treatment with TSH receptor autoantibodies that stayed positive. Persistent Graves' disease patients in the clinical cohort had taken antithyroid drugs for roughly 10 years on average. This study used TCR sequencing and RNA sequencing of peripheral blood to compare persistent Graves' disease patients against newly diagnosed Graves' disease patients. The study was registered as a clinical trial and conducted in China. A total of 33 samples underwent TCR sequencing, from roughly 13 patients with persistent Graves' disease and 20 or so patients with newly diagnosed Graves' disease. Results the study describes overall, beyond this receptor: A larger number of public clonotypes was shared among persistent patients (around 3,000) than among newly diagnosed patients (roughly 1,000). Compared with newly diagnosed patients, persistent Graves' disease patients had lower TCR Shannon entropy and fewer highly expanded clones, which suggests clonal expansion. Sequencing and analysis were restricted to the TCR beta chain. Peripheral blood alone was examined, since thyroid tissue, which constituted the primary lesion, could not be accessed. The authors acknowledged the small sample size as a limitation that may reduce accuracy. Preferential use of TRBV28, TRBJ1-2 and TRBJ2-5 was observed in persistent disease, whereas TRBV20-1 and TRBJ2-1 were favored in newly diagnosed disease.

Library creation used multiplex PCR. The reads were generated on an Illumina HiSeq 4000. iRepertoire HTBI primers and Arm-PCR amplification of CDR3 regions were used to construct TCR beta libraries. Before sequencing, the PCR products underwent gel purification. As for the original processing: Gene usage analysis of CDR3 amino acid clonotypes used the 55 to 80 TRBV and about 15 TRBJ segments found across samples. COPE and FqMerger were used to merge the filtered high-quality paired reads into contigs. Contigs were aligned with BLAST to IMGT TRBV, TRBD and TRBJ reference genes, and CDR3 was defined per IMGT. Any clonotype with a frequency above 0.1% was classified as a highly expanded clone. Repertoire diversity was measured by Shannon entropy, and V-J evenness by the Gini coefficient. Public clonotypes were defined as clonotypes shared by more than one individual. TCRdb reran the public reads through fastp at Q25 and MiXCR, keeping productive beta chains. Entries are consolidated by CDR3 protein sequence, retaining the most common genes and DNA. The V and J calls, along with clone size, are taken from TCRdb and not from the paper's own processing. Recorded for this sample are some 340,000 distinct CDR3 sequences; roughly 23% of them occurred a single time. The ten most abundant clones make up around 30% of the sample.

This clonotype has ten or more counts. Its specific antigen is unknown. No base quality values were provided; no much bigger clone lies one nucleotide off. The time point label on this specimen signifies: persistent/refractory GD, antithyroid drugs over 5 years with positive TRAb. For both TCR sequencing and RNA sequencing, RNA was extracted from PBMCs using TRIzol. The diagnosis of Graves' disease was made according to American Thyroid Association guidelines. Recruitment of patients was carried out at an endocrinology department in Xi'an, China. Each patient gave around 9 milliliters of peripheral blood, collected in an EDTA anticoagulant tube. Ficoll Paque Plus density gradient separation was used to isolate PBMCs, and no further T cell sorting was performed. An Agilent 2100 Bioanalyzer and agarose gel were used to assess RNA quality, and a NanoDrop 2000 was used to measure RNA concentration. V is shortened by 5 bases, J by 4 bases, and the region joining them spans 18 bases. CDR1 and CDR2 are read off the germline V gene as SGHVS and FQNEAQ. Taken from cysteine to phenylalanine, the CDR3 has 16 residues. Only the CDR3 portion is preserved as DNA: 48 bases, with reading frame beginning at the first base.

The sequence derives from a woman between 40 and 50 years old with Graves disease. Donor details come from another sample of the same person, matched by shared clones. The sequence is built from TRBV7-8 and TRBJ1-5; the D region possibly corresponds to TRBD1 (5 bases align). Sequencing used peripheral blood mononuclear cells (PBMCs), obtained when the disease was refractory, from a patient treated with antithyroid drugs. CDR3 region: CASSHGRWGGNQPQHF. The base sequence is TGTGCCAGCAGCCACGGGCGGTGGGGGGGAAATCAGCCCCAGCATTTT.